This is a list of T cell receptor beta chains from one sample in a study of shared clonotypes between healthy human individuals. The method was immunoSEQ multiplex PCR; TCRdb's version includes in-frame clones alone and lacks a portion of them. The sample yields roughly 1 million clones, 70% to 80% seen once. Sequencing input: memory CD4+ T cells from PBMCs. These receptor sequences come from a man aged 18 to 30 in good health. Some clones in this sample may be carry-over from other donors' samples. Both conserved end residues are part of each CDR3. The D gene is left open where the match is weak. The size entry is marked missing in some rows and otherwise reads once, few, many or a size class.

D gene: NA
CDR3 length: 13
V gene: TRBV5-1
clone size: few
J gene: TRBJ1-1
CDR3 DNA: TGCGCCAGCAGCATCGACCAGGGGACTGAAGCTTTCTTT
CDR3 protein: CASSIDQGTEAFF

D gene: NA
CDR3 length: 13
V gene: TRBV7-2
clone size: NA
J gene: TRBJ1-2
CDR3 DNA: TGTGCCAGCAGCTTTGACACTAACTATGGCTACACCTTC
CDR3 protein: CASSFDTNYGYTF

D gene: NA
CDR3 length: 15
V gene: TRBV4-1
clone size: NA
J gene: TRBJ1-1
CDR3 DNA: TGCGCCAGCAGCCAAGATATGCTAGGACCGTACGGGGCTTTCTTT
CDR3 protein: CASSQDMLGPYGAFF

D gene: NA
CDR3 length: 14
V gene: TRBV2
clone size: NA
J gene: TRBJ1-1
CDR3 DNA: TGTGCCAGCAGCGGACCCCGTTTGAACACTGAAGCTTTCTTT
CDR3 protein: CASSGPRLNTEAFF

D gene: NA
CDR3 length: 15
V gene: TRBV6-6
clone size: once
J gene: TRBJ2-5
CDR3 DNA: TGTGCCAGCAGTTACTCCGGGGGCACCGAAGAGACCCAGTACTTC
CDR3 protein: CASSYSGGTEETQYF

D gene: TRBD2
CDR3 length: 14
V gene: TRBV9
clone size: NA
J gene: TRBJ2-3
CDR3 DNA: TGTGCCAGCAGCCCGACTAGCGGGGGCGATACGCAGTATTTT
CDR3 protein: CASSPTSGGDTQYF

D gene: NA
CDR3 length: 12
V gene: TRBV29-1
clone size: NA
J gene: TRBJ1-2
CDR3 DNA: TGCAGCGTTGTAGAGGGGAACTATGGCTACACCTTC
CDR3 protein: CSVVEGNYGYTF

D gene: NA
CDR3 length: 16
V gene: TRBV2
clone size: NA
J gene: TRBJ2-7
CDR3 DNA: TGTGCCAGCAGTGATATCGTGACAGCGAGCTCCTACGAGCAGTACTTC
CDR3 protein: CASSDIVTASSYEQYF

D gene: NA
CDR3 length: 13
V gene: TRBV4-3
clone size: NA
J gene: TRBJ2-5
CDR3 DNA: TGCGCCAGCAGCCTAGATGCGGCGGGGACCCAGTACTTC
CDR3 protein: CASSLDAAGTQYF

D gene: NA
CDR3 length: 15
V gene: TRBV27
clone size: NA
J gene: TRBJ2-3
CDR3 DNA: TGTGCCAGCAGTTTAGAGTGGGGGGGCACAGATACGCAGTATTTT
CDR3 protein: CASSLEWGGTDTQYF

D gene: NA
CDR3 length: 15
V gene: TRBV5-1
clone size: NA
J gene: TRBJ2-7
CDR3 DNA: TGCGCCAGCAGCAATAGCGGAGGGAGCTCCTACGAGCAGTACTTC
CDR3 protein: CASSNSGGSSYEQYF

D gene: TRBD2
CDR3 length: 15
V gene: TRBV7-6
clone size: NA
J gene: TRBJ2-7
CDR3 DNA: TGTGCCAGCAGCTTAAGACCAGCGGGGGCCTACGAGCAGTACTTC
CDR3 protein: CASSLRPAGAYEQYF

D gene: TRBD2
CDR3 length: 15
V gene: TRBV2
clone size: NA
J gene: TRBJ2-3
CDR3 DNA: TGTGCCAGCAGTGATGATAGCGGGAGTAGGTGGACGCAGTATTTT
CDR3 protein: CASSDDSGSRWTQYF

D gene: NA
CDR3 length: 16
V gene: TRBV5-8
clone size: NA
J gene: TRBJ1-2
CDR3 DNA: TGTGCCAGCAGCTTAGAGGGGAAGGGACCAAACTATGGCTACACCTTC
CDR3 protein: CASSLEGKGPNYGYTF

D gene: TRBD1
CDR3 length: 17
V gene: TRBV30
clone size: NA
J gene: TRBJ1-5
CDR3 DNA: TGTGCCTGGGGTAGCGCAGGGGGAGATTATAGCAATCAGCCCCAGCATTTT
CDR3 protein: CAWGSAGGDYSNQPQHF

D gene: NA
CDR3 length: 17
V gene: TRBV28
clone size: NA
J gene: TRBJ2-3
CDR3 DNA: TGTGCCAGCATCCTAGGAGGAGGGCTCGACTTTGGAGATACGCAGTATTTT
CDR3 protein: CASILGGGLDFGDTQYF

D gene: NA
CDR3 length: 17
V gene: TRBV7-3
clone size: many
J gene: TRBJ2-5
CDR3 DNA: TGTGCCAGCAGCTGCCGAGGCAGGGCCTTATGGGGGGAGACCCAGTACTTC
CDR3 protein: CASSCRGRALWGETQYF

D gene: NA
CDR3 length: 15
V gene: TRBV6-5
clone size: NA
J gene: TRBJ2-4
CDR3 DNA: TGTGCCAGCAGTCGTACGGCTGTAGCCAAAAACATTCAGTACTTC
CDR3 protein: CASSRTAVAKNIQYF

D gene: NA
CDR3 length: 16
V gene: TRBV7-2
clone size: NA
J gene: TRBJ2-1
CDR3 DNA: TGTGCCAGCAGCTTAGAGGCGGACCCCTCCTACAATGAGCAGTTCTTC
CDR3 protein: CASSLEADPSYNEQFF

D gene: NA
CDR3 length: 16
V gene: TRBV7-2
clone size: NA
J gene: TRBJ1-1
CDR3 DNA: TGTGCCAGCAGCAGGGTAGGGGGTGGGATGAACACTGAAGCTTTCTTT
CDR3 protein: CASSRVGGGMNTEAFF

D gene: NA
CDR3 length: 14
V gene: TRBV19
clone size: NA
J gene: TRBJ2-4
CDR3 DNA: TGTGCCAGTAGTTCCTGGTCGGCCAAAAACATTCAGTACTTC
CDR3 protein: CASSSWSAKNIQYF

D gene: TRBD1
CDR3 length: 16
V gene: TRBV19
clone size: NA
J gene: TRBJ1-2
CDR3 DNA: TGTGCCAGTAGTACATTCGACAGGGGCGGTCGCTATGGCTACACCTTC
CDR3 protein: CASSTFDRGGRYGYTF

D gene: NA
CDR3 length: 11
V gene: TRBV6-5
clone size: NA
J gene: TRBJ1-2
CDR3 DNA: TGTGCCAGCAGTGAGCTCAGAGGCTACACCTTC
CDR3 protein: CASSELRGYTF

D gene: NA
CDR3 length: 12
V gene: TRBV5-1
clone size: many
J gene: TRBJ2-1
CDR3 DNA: TGCGCCAGCAGCTTGGGAGGCCATGAGCAGTTCTTC
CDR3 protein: CASSLGGHEQFF

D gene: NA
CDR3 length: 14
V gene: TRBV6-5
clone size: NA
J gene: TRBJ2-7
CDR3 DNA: TGTGCCAGCAGTTACTCGAAATGGACGTACGAGCAGTACTTC
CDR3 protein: CASSYSKWTYEQYF

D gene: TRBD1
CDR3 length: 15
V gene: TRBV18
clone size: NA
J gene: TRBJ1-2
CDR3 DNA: TGTGCCAGCTCAGCCGGGACAGGGGATAACTATGGCTACACCTTC
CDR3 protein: CASSAGTGDNYGYTF

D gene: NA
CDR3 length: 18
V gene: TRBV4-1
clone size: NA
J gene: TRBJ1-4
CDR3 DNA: TGCGCCAGCAGCCAAGATCGTGCCCGCACGGGATCTAATGAAAAACTGTTTTTT
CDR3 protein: CASSQDRARTGSNEKLFF

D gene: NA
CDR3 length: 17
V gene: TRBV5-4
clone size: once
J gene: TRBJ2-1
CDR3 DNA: TGTGCCAGCAGTCCACTGCGGTCCTACTCAACCTACAATGAGCAGTTCTTC
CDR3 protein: CASSPLRSYSTYNEQFF

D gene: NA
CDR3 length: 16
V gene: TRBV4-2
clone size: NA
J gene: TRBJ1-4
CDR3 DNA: TGTGCCAGCACAGAGTCCTTAATAGCAACTAATGAAAAACTGTTTTTT
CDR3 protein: CASTESLIATNEKLFF

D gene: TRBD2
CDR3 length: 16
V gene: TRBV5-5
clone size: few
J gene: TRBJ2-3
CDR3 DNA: TGTGCCAGCAGCTTAGCGGGAGGCGTTGGCACAGATACGCAGTATTTT
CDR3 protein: CASSLAGGVGTDTQYF

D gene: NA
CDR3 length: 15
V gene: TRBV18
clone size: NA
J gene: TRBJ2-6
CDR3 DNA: TGTGCCAGCTCCCCGACGGGGTCTGGGGCCAACGTCCTGACTTTC
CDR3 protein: CASSPTGSGANVLTF

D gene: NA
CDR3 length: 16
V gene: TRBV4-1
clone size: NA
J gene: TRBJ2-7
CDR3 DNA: TGCGCCAGCAGCCAAGTAGGGGAGCCTGCATCCTACGAGCAGTACTTC
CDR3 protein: CASSQVGEPASYEQYF

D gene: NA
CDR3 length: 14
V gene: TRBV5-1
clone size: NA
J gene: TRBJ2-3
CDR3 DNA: TGCGCCAGCAGCTCAGAACGGACCACAGATACGCAGTATTTT
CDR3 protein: CASSSERTTDTQYF

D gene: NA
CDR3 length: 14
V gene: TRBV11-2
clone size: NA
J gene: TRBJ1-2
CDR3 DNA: TGTGCCAGCAGGAACGTTAGGGGTAACATTGGCTACACCTTC
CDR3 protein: CASRNVRGNIGYTF

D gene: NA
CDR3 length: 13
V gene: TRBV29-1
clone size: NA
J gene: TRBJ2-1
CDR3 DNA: TGCAGCGTTGAGAGGGGAACCTACAATGAGCAGTTCTTC
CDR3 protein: CSVERGTYNEQFF

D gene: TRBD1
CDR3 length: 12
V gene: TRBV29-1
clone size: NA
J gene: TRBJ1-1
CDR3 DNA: TGCAGCGTCAAAACAGGGGTTACTGAGGCTTTCTTT
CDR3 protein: CSVKTGVTEAFF

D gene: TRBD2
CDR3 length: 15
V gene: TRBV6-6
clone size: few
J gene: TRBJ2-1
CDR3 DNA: TGTGCCAGCAGCCCACTAGCGGGAGGCGGAAATGAGCAGTTCTTC
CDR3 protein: CASSPLAGGGNEQFF

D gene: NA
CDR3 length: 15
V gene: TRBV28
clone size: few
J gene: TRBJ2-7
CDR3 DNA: TGTGCCAGCAGTCTAATTGGGATCCACGGGAACGAGCAGTACTTC
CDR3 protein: CASSLIGIHGNEQYF

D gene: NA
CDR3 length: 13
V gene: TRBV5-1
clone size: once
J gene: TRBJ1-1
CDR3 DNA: TGCGCCAGCAGCTTGGCCGGGAGGGCTGAAGCTTTCTTT
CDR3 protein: CASSLAGRAEAFF

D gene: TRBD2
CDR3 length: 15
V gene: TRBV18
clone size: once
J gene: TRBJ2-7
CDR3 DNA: TGTGCCAGCTCGCAATCTAGCGGGAGCACCTACGAGCAGTACTTC
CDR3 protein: CASSQSSGSTYEQYF

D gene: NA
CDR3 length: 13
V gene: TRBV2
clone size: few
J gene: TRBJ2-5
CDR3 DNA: TGTGCCAGCAGTAGGACCGAACAAGAGACCCAGTACTTC
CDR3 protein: CASSRTEQETQYF

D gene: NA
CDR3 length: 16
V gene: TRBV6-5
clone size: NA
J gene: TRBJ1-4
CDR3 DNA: TGTGCCAGCAGTTATCAGGGGTCCACAACTAATGAAAAACTGTTTTTT
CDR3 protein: CASSYQGSTTNEKLFF

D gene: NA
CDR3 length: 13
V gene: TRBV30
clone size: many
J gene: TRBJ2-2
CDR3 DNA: TGTGCCTGGAGAACTTCGGGGGCCGGGGAGCTGTTTTTT
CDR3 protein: CAWRTSGAGELFF

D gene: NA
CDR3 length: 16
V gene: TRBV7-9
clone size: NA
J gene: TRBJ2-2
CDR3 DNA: TGTGCCAGCAGCAGACCGGGACACCGGGACACCGGGGAGCTGTTTTTT
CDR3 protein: CASSRPGHRDTGELFF

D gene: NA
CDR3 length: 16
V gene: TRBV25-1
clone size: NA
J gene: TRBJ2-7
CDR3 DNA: TGTGCCAGCATGACGTCATTGGCGGGAACCTCCTACGAGCAGTACTTC
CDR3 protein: CASMTSLAGTSYEQYF

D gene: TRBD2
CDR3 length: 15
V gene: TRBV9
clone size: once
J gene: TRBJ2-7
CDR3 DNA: TGTGCCAGCAGCGTAGCGGGGACTAGCGGGATCGAGCAGTACTTC
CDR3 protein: CASSVAGTSGIEQYF

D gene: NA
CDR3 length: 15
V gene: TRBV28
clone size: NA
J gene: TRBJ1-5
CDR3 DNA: TGTGCCAGCAGTTTTGGGCAGATTAGCAATCAGCCCCAGCATTTT
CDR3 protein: CASSFGQISNQPQHF

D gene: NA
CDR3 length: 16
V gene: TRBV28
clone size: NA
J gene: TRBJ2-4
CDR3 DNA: TGTGCCAGCAGTTTAGGAGGGGGCGCGACCAAAAACATTCAGTACTTC
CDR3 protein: CASSLGGGATKNIQYF

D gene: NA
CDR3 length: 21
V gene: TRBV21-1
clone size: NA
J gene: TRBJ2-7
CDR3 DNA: TGTGCCAGCAGCCCCCCAACCCACCCGGGACGGCCAGTTCGGAGTACTCCCGAGCAGTACTTC
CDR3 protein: CASSPPTHPGRPVRSTPEQYF

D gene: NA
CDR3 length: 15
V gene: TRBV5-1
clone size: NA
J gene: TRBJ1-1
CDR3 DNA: TGCGCCAGCAGCTTGGTAGCCGGGGAGTTCACTGAAGCTTTCTTT
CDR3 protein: CASSLVAGEFTEAFF

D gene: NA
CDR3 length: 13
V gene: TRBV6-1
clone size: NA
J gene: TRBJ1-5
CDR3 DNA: TGTGCCAGCAGTGTGTGGGACAATCAGCCCCAGCATTTT
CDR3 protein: CASSVWDNQPQHF

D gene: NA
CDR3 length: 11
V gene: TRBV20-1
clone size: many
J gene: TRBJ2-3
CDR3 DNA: TGCAGTAAGATTGGCACAGATACGCAGTATTTT
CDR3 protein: CSKIGTDTQYF

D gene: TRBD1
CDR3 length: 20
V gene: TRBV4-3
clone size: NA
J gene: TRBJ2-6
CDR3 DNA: TGCGCCAGCAGCCTTCTCCTTACCGGGACAGGTTCTCTGGGGGCCAACGTCCTGACTTTC
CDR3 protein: CASSLLLTGTGSLGANVLTF

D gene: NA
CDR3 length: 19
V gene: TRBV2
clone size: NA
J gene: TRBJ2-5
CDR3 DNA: TGTGCCAGCAGCGCGCCGCCCTCTGGAGTTAGACCCCCCGGGGAGACCCAGTACTTC
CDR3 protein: CASSAPPSGVRPPGETQYF

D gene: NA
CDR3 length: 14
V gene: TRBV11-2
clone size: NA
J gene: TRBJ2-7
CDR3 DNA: TGTGCCAGCAGCTCAACCGGGGCCATGTACGAGCAGTACTTC
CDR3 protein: CASSSTGAMYEQYF

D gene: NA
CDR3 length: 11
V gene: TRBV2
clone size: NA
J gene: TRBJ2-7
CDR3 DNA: TGTGCCAGCAGGTACAGGGACGAGCAGTACTTC
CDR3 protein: CASRYRDEQYF

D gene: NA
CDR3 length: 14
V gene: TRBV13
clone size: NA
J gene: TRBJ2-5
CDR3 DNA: TGTGCCAGCAGCTTAGCGGCAGTCCAGGAGACCCAGTACTTC
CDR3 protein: CASSLAAVQETQYF

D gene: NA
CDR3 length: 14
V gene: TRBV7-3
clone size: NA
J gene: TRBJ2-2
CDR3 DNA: TGTGCCAGCAGCTTCTCTTTAGACACCGGGGAGCTGTTTTTT
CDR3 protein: CASSFSLDTGELFF

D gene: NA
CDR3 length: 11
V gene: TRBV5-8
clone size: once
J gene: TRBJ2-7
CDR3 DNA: TGTGCCAGCAATAGGGTCGACGAGCAGTACTTC
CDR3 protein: CASNRVDEQYF